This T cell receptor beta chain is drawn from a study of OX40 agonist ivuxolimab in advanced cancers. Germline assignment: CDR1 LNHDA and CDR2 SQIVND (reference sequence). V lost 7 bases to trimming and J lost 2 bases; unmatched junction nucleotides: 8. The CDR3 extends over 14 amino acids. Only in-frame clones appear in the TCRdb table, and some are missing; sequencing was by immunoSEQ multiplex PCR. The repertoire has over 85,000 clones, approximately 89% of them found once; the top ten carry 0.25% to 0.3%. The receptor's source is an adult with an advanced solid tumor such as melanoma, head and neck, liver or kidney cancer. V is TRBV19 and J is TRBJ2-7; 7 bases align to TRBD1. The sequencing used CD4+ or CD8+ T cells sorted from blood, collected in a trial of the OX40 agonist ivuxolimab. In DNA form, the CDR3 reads TGTGCCAGTACACAAAGACAGGGCCCCTACGAGCAGTACTTC. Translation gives CASTQRQGPYEQYF.